This entry is about one T cell receptor beta chain. Its antigen is as yet unknown. The V end lost 3 bases, the J end lost 5 bases, and 19 bases lay between the germline ends. Per germline, CDR1 SEHNR and CDR2 FQNEAQ (reference sequence). The CDR3 is 16 amino acids. The sample originates from a study of cytomegalovirus exposure and HLA in healthy donors. PCR employed 60 Vbeta and 13 Jbeta primers. Profiling relied on immunoSEQ multiplex PCR, and the TCRdb table lists in-frame clones only, not all of them. The repertoire holds 150,000 to 200,000 clones, with 71% as singletons. Broader study findings: Most subjects' HLA-A and HLA-B alleles were reportedly predicted from TCR beta sequences. The authors listed approximately 160 TCR beta chains as cytomegalovirus-associated. Association of a missense DCLRE1C variant with TCR beta V- and J-gene trimming was reported in a later analysis.

The chain is built from TRBV7-9 and TRBJ1-1, with D possibly TRBD1 on 5 matching bases. The sequencing sample was made of PBMCs. This receptor was obtained from a girl aged 5 to 17 in good health and CMV-seronegative. CDR3 in amino acids: CASSFVPGGRKTEAFF. In nucleotides, the CDR3 is TGTGCCAGCAGCTTTGTCCCGGGGGGACGGAAAACTGAAGCTTTCTTT.